This entry is about one T cell receptor (beta chain). What it binds is not known. Trimming removed 0 bases at V and 4 bases at J, with 5 bases between. The V gene's germline CDR1 is LNHNV and CDR2 YYDKDF (reference sequence). The length of the CDR3 is 13 residues. The record originates from a study of cytomegalovirus exposure and HLA in healthy donors. Sequencing used immunoSEQ multiplex PCR; TCRdb keeps in-frame clones, though not all of them. Here the sample spans about 240,000 clones, about 87% being singletons. Study conclusions and caveats: It was approximately 170 TCR beta chains that were listed as cytomegalovirus-associated. Among TCR sequences, most were rare, though some public TCRs appeared in many donors.

The donors were part of the 120-subject validation cohort, which stood apart from the roughly 640-subject first cohort. This receptor was obtained from a man between 18 and 35 years old in good health and CMV-seronegative. The specimen was PBMCs. The chain has TRBV15 and TRBJ2-3; D gene ambiguous. The CDR3 loop reads CATSRERPDTQYF. CDR3 sequence (DNA): TGTGCCACCAGCAGAGAGCGTCCAGATACGCAGTATTTT.